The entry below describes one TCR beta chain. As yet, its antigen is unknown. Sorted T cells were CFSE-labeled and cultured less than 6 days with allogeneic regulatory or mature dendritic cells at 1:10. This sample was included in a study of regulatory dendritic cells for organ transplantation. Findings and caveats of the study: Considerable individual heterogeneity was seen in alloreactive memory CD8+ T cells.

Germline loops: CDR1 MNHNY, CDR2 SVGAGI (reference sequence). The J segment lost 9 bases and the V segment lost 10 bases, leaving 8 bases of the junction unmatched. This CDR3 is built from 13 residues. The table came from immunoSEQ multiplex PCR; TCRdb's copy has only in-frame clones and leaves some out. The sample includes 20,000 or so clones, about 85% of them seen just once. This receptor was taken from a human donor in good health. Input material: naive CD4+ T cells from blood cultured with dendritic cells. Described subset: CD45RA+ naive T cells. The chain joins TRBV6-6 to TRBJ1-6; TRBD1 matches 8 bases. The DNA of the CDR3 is TGTGCCACCTATGACAGGGGAGGTTCACCCCTCCACTTT. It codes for CATYDRGGSPLHF.